What follows are 19 T cell receptor beta chains derived from one specimen sequenced in a study of T cell responses to AZD1222 COVID-19 vaccine. Sequencing used immunoSEQ multiplex PCR; TCRdb keeps in-frame clones, though not all of them. The table records about 93,000 clones, 89% of them present only once. The specimen comprised peripheral blood, sampled on day 0 of MenACWY control vaccination. The receptor set was obtained from an adult in good health.

The rearrangement links TRBV24-1 to TRBJ2-3; D not certain. The length of the CDR3 is 12 residues. CDR1 and CDR2 (germline): KGHDR, SFDVKD. The ends were cut back, 5 bases at V and 3 bases at J, with 5 bases in the middle. The CDR3 region is CATSGETDTQYF. CDR3 nucleotides: TGTGCCACCAGTGGAGAGACAGATACGCAGTATTTT.

V gene TRBV7-8 combines with J gene TRBJ1-2; TRBD1 matches at 7 bases. V gave up 1 base and J gave up 2 bases; unmatched junction bases: 1. Germline V gives CDR1 SGHVS, CDR2 FQNEAQ. The CDR3 length is 14 residues. CDR3 residues: CASSLGDRNYGYTF. The CDR3 DNA follows: TGTGCCAGCAGCTTAGGGGACAGAAACTATGGCTACACCTTC.

V usage is TRBV10-3 and J usage is TRBJ1-1, with a tentative D call TRBD1 (6 bases). Germline V gene sequence: CDR1 ENHRY, CDR2 SYGVKD. Trimming shortened V by 2 bases and J by 5 bases, and 12 bases separated the two germline ends. This CDR3 contains 14 residues. The CDR3: CAISEGQGRTEAFF. DNA of the CDR3: TGTGCCATCAGTGAGGGCCAGGGGCGAACTGAAGCTTTCTTT.

The CDR3 loop reads CASSPRGDDTEAFF. The CDR3 nucleotides are TGCGCCAGCAGCCCCAGGGGGGACGACACTGAAGCTTTCTTT. The chain uses TRBV4-1 and TRBJ1-1; TRBD1 aligns across 7 bases. The CDR3 length is 14 residues. J lost 3 bases, V lost 4 bases, and 5 bases had no gene match. Per germline, CDR1 MGHRA and CDR2 YSYEKL.

The rearrangement uses TRBV15 and TRBJ2-5; D is undetermined. The germline V gene has CDR1 LNHNV and CDR2 YYDKDF (reference sequence). This CDR3 has 13 residues. V was trimmed by 5 bases and J by 5 bases, leaving 12 bases between them. The DNA for the CDR3 is TGTGCCACCAGCGGCCGGGCATCGGAGACCCAGTACTTC. Encoded protein: CATSGRASETQYF.

A few counts support this clone. This rearrangement joins TRBV10-1 to TRBJ1-1; TRBD1 is a possible D gene (5 bases). The ends were cut back, 8 bases at V and 9 bases at J, with 13 bases in the middle. CDR3 length: 11 amino acids. Germline V gives CDR1 WNHNN, CDR2 SYGVQD (reference sequence). The CDR3 nucleotides are TGCGCCAGCTTCAAGTGGGGCCAAGCTTTCTTT. It encodes CASFKWGQAFF.

V and J are TRBV14 and TRBJ2-5, with 14 bases identical to TRBD2. CDR3 size: 16 residues. The ends lost 4 bases at V and 3 bases at J; junction bases unmatched: 4. Germline V lookup: CDR1 SGHDN, CDR2 FVKESK. CDR3 coding DNA: TGTGCCAGCAGCCCTGGACTAGCGGGGGGAAAAGAGACCCAGTACTTC. Its protein is CASSPGLAGGKETQYF.

This chain uses TRBV18 with TRBJ1-2; TRBD1 might be the D (5 bases). The CDR3 has 14 residues. CDR1 KGHSH and CDR2 LQKENI come from the germline V gene. Trimming took off 2 bases at V and 3 bases at J, with 10 bases between the two ends. Written as DNA, the CDR3 is TGTGCCAGCTCACCAAACTCGGGGGACTATGGCTACACCTTC. Translating it yields CASSPNSGDYGYTF.

V gene TRBV19 combines with J gene TRBJ2-2, with D unresolved. The V gene lost 11 bases and the J gene lost 1 base, with 11 bases spanning the gap. There are 13 residues in the CDR3. The germline V gene encodes CDR1 LNHDA and CDR2 SQIVND (reference sequence). The CDR3 sequence is CAGSSGNTGELFF. The CDR3 DNA reads as TGTGCCGGTTCGTCGGGGAACACCGGGGAGCTGTTTTTT.

V is TRBV5-5 and J is TRBJ2-6, with D possibly TRBD1 on 6 matching bases. The V gene's germline CDR1 is SGHKS and CDR2 YYEKEE (reference sequence). There are 18 residues in the CDR3. With 4 bases removed from V and 0 bases from J, the gap between germline ends came to 17 bases. CDR3 nucleotide sequence: TGTGCCAGCAGCATCGCGCCGGGACACCCCTCTGGGGCCAACGTCCTGACTTTC. This sequence encodes CASSIAPGHPSGANVLTF.

The V and J genes are TRBV3-1 (or the pseudogene TRBV3-2) and TRBJ2-6, with a weak D call TRBD1 (5 bases). CDR3 length equals 19 residues. V was pared by 1 base and J by 0 bases, with 16 bases between. Per germline, CDR1 LGHDT and CDR2 YNNKEL (reference sequence). Here the CDR3 DNA reads TGTGCCAGCAGCCAAGTCCTTTACAGGATCTCCTCTGGGGCCAACGTCCTGACTTTC. Amino acid sequence: CASSQVLYRISSGANVLTF.

The V and J genes are TRBV5-4 and TRBJ2-2; D is undetermined. Germline loops: CDR1 SGHNT, CDR2 YYREEE (reference sequence). V was cut by 1 base and J by 1 base, with 2 bases left in between. This CDR3 spans 13 amino acids. CDR3: CASSLQNTGELFF. In nucleotides, the CDR3 is TGTGCCAGCAGCTTGCAGAACACCGGGGAGCTGTTTTTT.

The rearrangement uses TRBV6-5 and TRBJ2-6; D not resolved. V was clipped by 1 base and J by 2 bases, with 6 bases between them. The CDR3 sequence is 15 residues long. Germline CDR1 reads MNHEY; CDR2 reads SVGAGI. The CDR3 spells CASSYYGAGANVLTF. CDR3 DNA: TGTGCCAGCAGTTACTATGGGGCTGGGGCCAACGTCCTGACTTTC.

The chain combines TRBV6-5 with TRBJ1-6; D gene uncertain. Per the germline V gene, CDR1 is MNHEY and CDR2 is SVGAGI. There are 14 residues in the CDR3. Trimming cost V 0 bases and J 9 bases, with 9 bases left between them. The DNA for the CDR3 is TGTGCCAGCAGTTACTCGATTGGCGGTTCACCCCTCCACTTT. The encoded protein is CASSYSIGGSPLHF.

The rearrangement joins TRBV11-2 to TRBJ2-5, with TRBD2 matching 11 bases. The CDR3 runs to 14 residues. Germline assignment: CDR1 SGHAT and CDR2 FQNNGV. The V segment lost 8 bases and the J segment 5 bases; nucleotides outside the gene matches: 7. The CDR3 DNA is TGTGCCAGCTCTTTGGGACTAGCGGCTGAGACCCAGTACTTC. This gives the protein CASSLGLAAETQYF.

The V and J genes are TRBV28 and TRBJ1-5, with a tentative D call TRBD1 (5 bases). The V gene lost 2 bases and the J gene lost 5 bases, with 13 bases spanning the gap. The CDR3 length is 15 residues. Germline loops: CDR1 MDHEN, CDR2 SYDVKM. The CDR3 DNA sequence: TGTGCCAGCAGTTTAGCTGGCAGGGAGGATCAGCCCCAGCATTTT. This sequence encodes CASSLAGREDQPQHF. The full variable domain, rest sourced from reference TRBV28 and TRBJ1-5, is DVKVTQSSRYLVKRTGEKVFLECVQDMDHENMFWYRQDPGLGLRLIYFSYDVKMKEKGDIPEGYSVSREKKERFSLILESASTNQTSMYLCASSLAGREDQPQHFGDGTRLSIL.

In its sample, this clone was seen a few times. The CDR3 region is CASSQDLRSIYEQYF. The CDR3 nucleotides read TGTGCCAGCAGCCAAGATTTGAGATCCATCTACGAGCAGTACTTC. This chain connects TRBV4-2 to TRBJ2-7, with unresolved D. The germline V gene encodes CDR1 LGHNA and CDR2 YNFKEQ. V was cut by 0 bases and J by 3 bases, with 12 bases left in between. There are 15 residues in the CDR3.

The rearrangement links TRBV2 to TRBJ1-6, with D unclear. Trimming cost V 6 bases and J 3 bases, with 12 bases left between them. From germline, CDR1 is SNHLY and CDR2 FYNNEI. The CDR3 loop spans 15 amino acids. The CDR3, as DNA: TGTGCCAGCAGCCGACTGGCAGGCTATAATTCACCCCTCCACTTT. This codes for CASSRLAGYNSPLHF.

This clone was recorded only once. The CDR3 DNA is TGTGCCAGTAGTTTGACCTACTCCTACGAGCAGTACTTC. Its protein is CASSLTYSYEQYF. The chain joins TRBV19 to TRBJ2-7; D unclear. Germline V lookup: CDR1 LNHDA, CDR2 SQIVND (reference sequence). V lost 5 bases to trimming and J lost 0 bases, with 8 bases between them. The CDR3 is 13 residues long. Full variable domain (missing parts from reference TRBV19 and TRBJ2-7): DGGITQSPKYLFRKEGQNVTLSCEQNLNHDAMYWYRQDPGQGLRLIYYSQIVNDFQKGDIAEGYSVSREKKESFPLTVTSAQKNPTAFYLCASSLTYSYEQYFGPGTRLTVT.